Listed below are T cell receptor beta chains from one sample, sequenced in a study of T cell changes during pregnancy in multiple sclerosis. The repertoire was sequenced with immunoSEQ multiplex PCR; TCRdb's copy has only in-frame clones and lacks some. The sample carries tens of thousands of clones, around 90% recorded once. Sequenced here: CD8+ T cells from peripheral blood mononuclear cells, sampled before pregnancy. The receptors stem from a female donor with multiple sclerosis, enrolled in a pregnancy study. Each CDR3 is given with its conserved first and last residue. D genes are given only for firm matches.

>TRBJ1-1|TRBD1|TRBV13
TGTGCCAGCGGTCGGACAGGGCTTTCGGCTTTCTTT
CASGRTGLSAFF
>TRBJ1-1|.|TRBV18
TGTGCCAGCTCACGAGGGAACACTGAAGCTTTCTTT
CASSRGNTEAFF
>TRBJ2-6|.|TRBV29-1
TGCAGCGTTGTGGCAGGTCGGGCCAACGTCCTGACTTTC
CSVVAGRANVLTF
>TRBJ2-1|.|TRBV29-1
TGCAGCGGTGTAGCCCATGAGCAGTTCTTC
CSGVAHEQFF
>TRBJ2-3|.|TRBV15
TGTGCCACCAGAGAAGGCCTAGTTGGAGATACGCAGTATTTT
CATREGLVGDTQYF
>TRBJ2-5|.|TRBV6-5
TGTGCCAGCAGTCGGGGTATCCAAGAGACCCAGTACTTC
CASSRGIQETQYF
>TRBJ2-7|.|TRBV6-6
TGTGCCAGCAGCGCCCTATTAAGCTCCTACGAGCAGTACTTC
CASSALLSSYEQYF
>TRBJ2-1|TRBD2|TRBV6-6
TGTGCCAGCAGTTACTCGCCGGGGGGAGGAATGGGTGAGCAGTTCTTC
CASSYSPGGGMGEQFF
>TRBJ1-3|TRBD1|TRBV18
TGTGCCAGCTCACCGGACAGGGCTGGAAACACCATATATTTT
CASSPDRAGNTIYF
>TRBJ2-1|TRBD1|TRBV27
TGTGCCAGCAGTGAGACAGGGGACCCCTACAATGAGCAGTTCTTC
CASSETGDPYNEQFF
>TRBJ2-2|TRBD1|TRBV9
TGTGCCAGCAGCCTCACAGGGGGCACCGGGGAGCTGTTTTTT
CASSLTGGTGELFF
>TRBJ1-4|TRBD1|TRBV30
TGTGCCTGGAGAGACCGGGACAGGGGCGGTGAAAAACTGTTTTTT
CAWRDRDRGGEKLFF
>TRBJ2-4|TRBD2|TRBV6-1
TGTGCCACCTGGGGTTTTGGTCTAGCGGAAAACATTCAGTACTTC
CATWGFGLAENIQYF
>TRBJ1-6|TRBD1|TRBV25-1
TGTGCCAGCAGCCAGGGACAGGGGGGTTATAATTCACCCCTCCACTTT
CASSQGQGGYNSPLHF
>TRBJ1-6|.|TRBV19
TGTGCCAGTAGTGCGGGGGTAAATTCACCCCTCCACTTT
CASSAGVNSPLHF
>TRBJ2-3|TRBD2|TRBV6-1
TGTGCCAGCAGTGAAGGAGCGGGGAGCACAGATACGCAGTATTTT
CASSEGAGSTDTQYF
>TRBJ2-5|TRBD2|TRBV2
TGTGCCAGCAACTTGAAGACCTCTAGCGGGGGGGTTCCTTTGATACAAGAGACCCAGTACTTC
CASNLKTSSGGVPLIQETQYF
>TRBJ2-7|TRBD1|TRBV13
TGTGCCAGCAGCTTAGAAGGTAGGGACAGAGGGTACGAGCAGTACTTC
CASSLEGRDRGYEQYF